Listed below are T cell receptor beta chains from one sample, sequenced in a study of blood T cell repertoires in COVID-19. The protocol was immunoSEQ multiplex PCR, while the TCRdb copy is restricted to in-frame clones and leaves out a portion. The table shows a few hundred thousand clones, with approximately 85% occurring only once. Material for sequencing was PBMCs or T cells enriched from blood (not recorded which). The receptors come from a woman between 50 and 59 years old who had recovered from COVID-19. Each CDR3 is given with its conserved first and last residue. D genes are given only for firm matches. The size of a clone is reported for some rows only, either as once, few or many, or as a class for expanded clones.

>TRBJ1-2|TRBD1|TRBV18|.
TGTGCCAGCCACCCGGGACAGGGAACCTATGGCTACACCTTC
CASHPGQGTYGYTF
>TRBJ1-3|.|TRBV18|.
TGTGCCAGCTCACCACTCTTAGGGGGCTCTGGAAACACCATATATTTT
CASSPLLGGSGNTIYF
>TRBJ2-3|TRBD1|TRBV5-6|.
TGTGCCAGCAGCCCAGAATACACAGGGGGCGGGTTGGATACGCAGTATTTT
CASSPEYTGGGLDTQYF
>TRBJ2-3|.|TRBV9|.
TGTGCCAGCAGCGTAGCACCGGCAGGGGCAGATACGCAGTATTTT
CASSVAPAGADTQYF
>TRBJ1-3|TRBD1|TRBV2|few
TGTGCCAGCAGTGAAGCGACAGGGATGTACGGAAACACCATATATTTT
CASSEATGMYGNTIYF
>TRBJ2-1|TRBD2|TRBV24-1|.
TGTGCCACCAGTGATCAGCGGGAGTGGTATGAGCAGTTCTTC
CATSDQREWYEQFF
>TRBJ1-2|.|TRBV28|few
TGTGCCAGCAGGTCTAGGGGGAAGGACTATGGCTACACCTTC
CASRSRGKDYGYTF
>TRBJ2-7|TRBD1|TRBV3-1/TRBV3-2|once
TGTGCCAGCAGCCAAGCAGGACAGGGGGCGCGCGAGCAGTACTTC
CASSQAGQGAREQYF
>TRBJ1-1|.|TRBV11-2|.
TGTGCCAGCAGCTTAGATCATCGGGGGACTGAAGCTTTCTTT
CASSLDHRGTEAFF
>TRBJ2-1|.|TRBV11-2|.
TGTGCCAGCAGCTCATCTCGTTGGGGGAGGAACCATGAGCAGTTCTTC
CASSSSRWGRNHEQFF
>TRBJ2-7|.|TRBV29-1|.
TGCAGCGTTGGGTTTGGGCGCGAGCAGTACTTC
CSVGFGREQYF
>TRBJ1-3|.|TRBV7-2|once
TGTGCCAGCAGCCCCCAAGCGGGGGGAAACACCATATATTTT
CASSPQAGGNTIYF
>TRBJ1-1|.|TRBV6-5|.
TGTGCCAGCAGTTACGGGAGGGTACAGGGCACTGAAGCTTTCTTT
CASSYGRVQGTEAFF